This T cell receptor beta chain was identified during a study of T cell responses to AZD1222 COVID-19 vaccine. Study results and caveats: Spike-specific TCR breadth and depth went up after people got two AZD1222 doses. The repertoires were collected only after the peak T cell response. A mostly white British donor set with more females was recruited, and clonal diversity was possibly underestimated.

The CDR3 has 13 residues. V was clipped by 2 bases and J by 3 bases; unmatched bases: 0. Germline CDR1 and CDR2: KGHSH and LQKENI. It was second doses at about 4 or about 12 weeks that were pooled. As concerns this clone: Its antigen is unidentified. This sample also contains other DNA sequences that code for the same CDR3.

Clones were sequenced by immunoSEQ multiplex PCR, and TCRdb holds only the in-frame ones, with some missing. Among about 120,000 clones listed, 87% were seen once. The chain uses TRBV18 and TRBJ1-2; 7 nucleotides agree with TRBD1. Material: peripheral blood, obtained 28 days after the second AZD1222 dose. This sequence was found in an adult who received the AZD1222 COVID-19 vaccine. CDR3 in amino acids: CASSPDRDYGYTF. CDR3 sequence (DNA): TGTGCCAGCTCACCAGACAGGGACTATGGCTACACCTTC.